This paragraph covers one T cell receptor (beta chain) sequence. Its antigen is as yet unknown. The sample comes from a study of response to subunit inactivated influenza vaccine. General study results and limits: Seasonal influenza vaccination, on each occasion, was suggested by the authors to recruit few new T cells.

TCRdb processed the RT-PCR reads anew with MiXCR; each CDR3 protein has one entry. Of hundreds of thousands of distinct CDR3 sequences listed, approximately 15% are singletons. The germline V gene has CDR1 LGHNA and CDR2 YSLEER. Between the trimmed V and J ends, which lost 2 bases and 4 bases, there was a span of 14 bases. CDR3 length equals 16 residues. This sequence was found in a man aged 45-65 years who received an inactivated influenza vaccine. The sequenced sample was PBMCs from blood, obtained approximately 15 days before vaccination. The chain combines TRBV4-3 with TRBJ2-2; tentatively, D is TRBD2 (6 bases). The CDR3: CASSQRDLSATGELFF. In DNA form, the CDR3 reads TGCGCCAGCAGCCAACGGGACTTAAGTGCCACCGGGGAGCTGTTTTTT.